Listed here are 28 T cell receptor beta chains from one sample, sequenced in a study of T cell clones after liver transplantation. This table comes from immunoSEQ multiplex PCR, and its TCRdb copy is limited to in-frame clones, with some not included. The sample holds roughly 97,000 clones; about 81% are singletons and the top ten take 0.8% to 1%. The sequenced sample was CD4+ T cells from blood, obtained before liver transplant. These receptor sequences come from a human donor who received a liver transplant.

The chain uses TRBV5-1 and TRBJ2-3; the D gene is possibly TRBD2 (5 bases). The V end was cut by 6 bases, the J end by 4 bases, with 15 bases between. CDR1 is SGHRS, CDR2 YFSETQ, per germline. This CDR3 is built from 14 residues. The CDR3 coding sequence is TGCGCCAGCATCCCAGGAGGCGGAGCAGATACGCAGTATTTT. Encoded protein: CASIPGGGADTQYF.

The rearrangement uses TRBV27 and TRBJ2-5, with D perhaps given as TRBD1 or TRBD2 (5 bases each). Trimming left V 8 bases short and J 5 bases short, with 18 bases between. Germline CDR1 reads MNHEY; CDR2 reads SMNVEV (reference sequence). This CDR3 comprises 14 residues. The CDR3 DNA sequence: TGTGCCAGCGCCGGGGCTGGAGGATGGGAGACCCAGTACTTC. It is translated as CASAGAGGWETQYF.

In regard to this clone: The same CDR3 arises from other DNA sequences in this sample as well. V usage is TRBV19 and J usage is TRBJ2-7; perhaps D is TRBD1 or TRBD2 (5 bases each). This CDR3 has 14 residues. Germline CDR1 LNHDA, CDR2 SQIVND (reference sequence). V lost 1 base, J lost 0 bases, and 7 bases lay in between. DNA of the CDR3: TGTGCCAGTAGTATAGGTGGGGGCTCCTACGAGCAGTACTTC. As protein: CASSIGGGSYEQYF.

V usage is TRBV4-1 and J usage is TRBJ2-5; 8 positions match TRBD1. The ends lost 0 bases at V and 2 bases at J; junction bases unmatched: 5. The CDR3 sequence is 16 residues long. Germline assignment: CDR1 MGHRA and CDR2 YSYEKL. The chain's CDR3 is CASSQDGGTGQETQYF. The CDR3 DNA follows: TGCGCCAGCAGCCAAGATGGGGGGACAGGACAAGAGACCCAGTACTTC.

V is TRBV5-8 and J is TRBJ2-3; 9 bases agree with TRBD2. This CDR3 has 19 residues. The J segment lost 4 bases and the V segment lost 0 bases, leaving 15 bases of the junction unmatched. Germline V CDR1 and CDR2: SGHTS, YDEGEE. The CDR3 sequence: CASSLAGIAGAFSADTQYF. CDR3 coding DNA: TGTGCCAGCAGCTTGGCCGGAATAGCGGGGGCCTTTAGCGCAGATACGCAGTATTTT.

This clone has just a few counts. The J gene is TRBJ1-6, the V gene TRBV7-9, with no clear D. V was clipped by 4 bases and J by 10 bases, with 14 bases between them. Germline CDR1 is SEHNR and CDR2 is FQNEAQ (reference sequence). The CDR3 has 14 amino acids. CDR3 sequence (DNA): TGTGCCAGCAGCTCCGTCCCTGCGGGCTCACCCCTCCACTTT. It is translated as CASSSVPAGSPLHF.

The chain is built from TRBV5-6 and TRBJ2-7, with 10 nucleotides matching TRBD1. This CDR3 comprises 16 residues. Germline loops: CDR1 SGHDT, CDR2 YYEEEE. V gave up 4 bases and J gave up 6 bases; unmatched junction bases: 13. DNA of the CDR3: TGTGCCAGCAGCCTACCACGGGACAGGGGTGTGGGCGAGCAGTACTTC. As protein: CASSLPRDRGVGEQYF.

DNA of the CDR3: TGTGCCACTGAAAACCACCCTTGGGGGGGCACTGAAGCTTTCTTT. Residues: CATENHPWGGTEAFF. This sequence joins TRBV19 and TRBJ1-1; tentatively, D is TRBD1 (5 bases). Trimming took 10 bases from V and 4 from J, leaving 22 bases between them. Germline V lookup: CDR1 LNHDA, CDR2 SQIVND (reference sequence). This CDR3 contains 15 residues.

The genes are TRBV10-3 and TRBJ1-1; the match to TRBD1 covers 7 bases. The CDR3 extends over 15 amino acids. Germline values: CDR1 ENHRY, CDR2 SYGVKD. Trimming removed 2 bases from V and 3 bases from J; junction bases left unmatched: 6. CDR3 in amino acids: CAISEPTGHHTEAFF. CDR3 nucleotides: TGTGCCATCAGTGAGCCGACAGGGCACCACACTGAAGCTTTCTTT.

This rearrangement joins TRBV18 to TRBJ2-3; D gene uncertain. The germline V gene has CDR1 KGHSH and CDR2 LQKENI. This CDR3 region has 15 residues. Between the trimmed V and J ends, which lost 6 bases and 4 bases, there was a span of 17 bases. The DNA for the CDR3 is TGTGCCAGCTCGATCCGGCCCACCGAAGCAGATACGCAGTATTTT. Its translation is CASSIRPTEADTQYF.

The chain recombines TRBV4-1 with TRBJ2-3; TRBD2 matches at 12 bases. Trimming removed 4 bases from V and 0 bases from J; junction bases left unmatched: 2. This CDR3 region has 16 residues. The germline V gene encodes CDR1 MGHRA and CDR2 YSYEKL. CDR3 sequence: CASSLGTSGSTDTQYF. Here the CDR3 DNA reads TGCGCCAGCAGCCTTGGGACTAGCGGGAGCACAGATACGCAGTATTTT.

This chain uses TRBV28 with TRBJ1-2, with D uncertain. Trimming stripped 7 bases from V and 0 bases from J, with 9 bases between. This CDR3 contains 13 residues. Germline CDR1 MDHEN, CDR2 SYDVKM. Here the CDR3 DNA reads TGTGCCAGCATGGAGGGATCTAACTATGGCTACACCTTC. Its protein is CASMEGSNYGYTF.

The CDR3 nucleotides are TGTGCCAGTAGTATCGGACGGCTTATGAACACTGAAGCTTTCTTT. Protein product: CASSIGRLMNTEAFF. The chain links TRBV19 to TRBJ1-1; no firm D call. V was trimmed by 3 bases and J by 0 bases, leaving 11 bases between them. The CDR3 covers 15 residues. CDR1 and CDR2 (germline): LNHDA, SQIVND (reference sequence).

The CDR3, as DNA: TGTGCCAGCAGCTTACTAGCGGGGGCGGGCGGGGAGCAGTTCTTC. It specifies CASSLLAGAGGEQFF. The chain combines TRBV7-8 with TRBJ2-1; 10 bases are shared with TRBD2. CDR1 and CDR2 from the germline V gene are SGHVS and FQNEAQ. V lost 2 bases and J lost 10; bases outside the gene matches: 8. The CDR3 is 15 amino acids.

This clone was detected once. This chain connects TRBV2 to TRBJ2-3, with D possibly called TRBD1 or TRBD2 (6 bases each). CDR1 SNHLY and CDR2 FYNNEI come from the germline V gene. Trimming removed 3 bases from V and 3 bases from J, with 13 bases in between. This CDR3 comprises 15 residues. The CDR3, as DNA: TGTGCCAGCAGTGAGGAGGGGGGCGGGACAGATACGCAGTATTTT. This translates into CASSEEGGGTDTQYF.

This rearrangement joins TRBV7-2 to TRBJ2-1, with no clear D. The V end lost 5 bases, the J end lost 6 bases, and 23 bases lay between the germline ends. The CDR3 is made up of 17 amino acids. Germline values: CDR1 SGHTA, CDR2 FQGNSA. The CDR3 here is CASSRYLDRVVSNEQFF. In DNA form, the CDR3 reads TGTGCCAGCAGCCGATATCTCGATCGGGTAGTGAGCAATGAGCAGTTCTTC.

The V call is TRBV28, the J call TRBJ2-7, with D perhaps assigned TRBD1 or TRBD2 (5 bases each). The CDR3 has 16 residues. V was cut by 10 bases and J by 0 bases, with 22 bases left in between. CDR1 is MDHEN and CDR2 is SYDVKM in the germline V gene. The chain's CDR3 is CATYYRGWGYSYEQYF. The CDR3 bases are TGTGCCACCTACTACCGGGGTTGGGGGTACTCCTACGAGCAGTACTTC.

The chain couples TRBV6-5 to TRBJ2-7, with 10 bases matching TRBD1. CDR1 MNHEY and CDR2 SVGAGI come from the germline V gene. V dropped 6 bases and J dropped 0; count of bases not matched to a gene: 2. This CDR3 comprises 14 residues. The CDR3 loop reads CASRTGGLSYEQYF. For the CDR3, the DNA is TGTGCCAGCAGGACAGGGGGCCTCTCCTACGAGCAGTACTTC.

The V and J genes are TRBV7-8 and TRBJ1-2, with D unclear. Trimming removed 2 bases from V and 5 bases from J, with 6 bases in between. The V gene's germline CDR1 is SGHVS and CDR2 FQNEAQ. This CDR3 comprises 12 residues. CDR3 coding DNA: TGTGCCAGCAGCTTATCCGCTTATGGCTACACCTTC. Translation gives CASSLSAYGYTF. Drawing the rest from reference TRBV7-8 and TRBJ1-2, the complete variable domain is GAGVSQSPRYKVAKRGQDVALRCDPISGHVSLFWYQQALGQGPEFLTYFQNEAQLDKSGLPSDRFFAERPEGSVSTLKIQRTQQEDSAVYLCASSLSAYGYTFGSGTRLTVV.

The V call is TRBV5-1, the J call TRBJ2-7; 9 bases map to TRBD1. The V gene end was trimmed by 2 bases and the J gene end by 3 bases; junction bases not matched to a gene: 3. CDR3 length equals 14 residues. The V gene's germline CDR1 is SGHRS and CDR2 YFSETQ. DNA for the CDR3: TGCGCCAGCAGCTTCCGGGACAGGGACTACGAGCAGTACTTC. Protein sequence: CASSFRDRDYEQYF.

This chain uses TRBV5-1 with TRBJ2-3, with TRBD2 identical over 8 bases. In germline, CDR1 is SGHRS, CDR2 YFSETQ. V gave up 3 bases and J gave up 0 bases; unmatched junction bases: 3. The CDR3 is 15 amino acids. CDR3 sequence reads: CASSYSGTSTDTQYF. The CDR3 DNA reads TGCGCCAGCAGCTATAGCGGGACTAGCACAGATACGCAGTATTTT.

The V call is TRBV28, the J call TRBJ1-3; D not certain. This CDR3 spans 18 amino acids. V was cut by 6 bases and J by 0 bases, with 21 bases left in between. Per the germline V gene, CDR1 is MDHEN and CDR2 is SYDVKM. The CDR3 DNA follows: TGTGCCAGCAGCATTGAGGGCCCCATGGGTTTCTCTGGAAACACCATATATTTT. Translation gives CASSIEGPMGFSGNTIYF.

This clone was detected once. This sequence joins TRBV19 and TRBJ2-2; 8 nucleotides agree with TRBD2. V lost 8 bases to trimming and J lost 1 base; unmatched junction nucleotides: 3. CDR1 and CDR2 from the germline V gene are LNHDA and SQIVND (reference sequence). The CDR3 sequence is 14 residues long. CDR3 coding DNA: TGTGCCAGTTCACTAGCGGTGAACACCGGGGAGCTGTTTTTT. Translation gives CASSLAVNTGELFF.

The CDR3 is CARSSDRDNQPQHF. The CDR3 DNA follows: TGTGCCAGAAGCTCGGACAGGGACAATCAGCCCCAGCATTTT. The rearrangement uses TRBV5-3 and TRBJ1-5; 8 nucleotides match TRBD1. TRBV5-3 is treated as an ORF (open reading frame) with a function not yet certain. The V segment lost 3 bases and the J segment 3 bases; nucleotides outside the gene matches: 2. The CDR3 length is 14 residues.

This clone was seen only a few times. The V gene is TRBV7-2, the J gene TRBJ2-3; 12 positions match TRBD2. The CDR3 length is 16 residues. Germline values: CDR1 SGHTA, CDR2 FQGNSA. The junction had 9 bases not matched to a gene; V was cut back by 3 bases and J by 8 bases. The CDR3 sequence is CASSFPGLAGAGTQYF. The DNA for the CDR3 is TGTGCCAGCAGCTTTCCGGGACTAGCGGGTGCGGGTACGCAGTATTTT.

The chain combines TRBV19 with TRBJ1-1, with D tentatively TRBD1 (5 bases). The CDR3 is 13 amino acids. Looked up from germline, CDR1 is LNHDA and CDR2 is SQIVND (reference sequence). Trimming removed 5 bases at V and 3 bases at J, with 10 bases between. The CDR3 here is CASSRRGYTEAFF. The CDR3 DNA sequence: TGTGCCAGTAGTCGGCGGGGGTACACTGAAGCTTTCTTT.

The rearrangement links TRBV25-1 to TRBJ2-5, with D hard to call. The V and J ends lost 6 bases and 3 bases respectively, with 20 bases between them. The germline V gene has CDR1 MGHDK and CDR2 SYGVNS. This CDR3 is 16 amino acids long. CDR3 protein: CASSDNWATSKETQYF. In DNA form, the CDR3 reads TGTGCCAGCAGCGACAATTGGGCCACCAGTAAAGAGACCCAGTACTTC.

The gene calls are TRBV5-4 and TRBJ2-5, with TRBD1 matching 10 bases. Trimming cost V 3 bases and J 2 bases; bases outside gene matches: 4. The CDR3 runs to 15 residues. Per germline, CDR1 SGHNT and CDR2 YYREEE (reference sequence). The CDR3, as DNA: TGTGCCAGCAGCTCGAGGACAGGGGGACAAGAGACCCAGTACTTC. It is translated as CASSSRTGGQETQYF. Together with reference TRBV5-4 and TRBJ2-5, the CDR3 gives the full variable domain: ETGVTQSPTHLIKTRGQQVTLRCSSQSGHNTVSWYQQALGQGPQFIFQYYREEENGRGNFPPRFSGLQFPNYSSELNVNALELDDSALYLCASSSRTGGQETQYFGPGTRLLVL.